This TCR beta chain was sequenced in a study of control samples from healthy donors and cancer patients. Germline assignment: CDR1 SNHLY and CDR2 FYNNEI. CDR3 length: 12 residues. With 3 bases clipped from V and 15 bases from J, the junction kept 7 bases outside the gene matches. Libraries were prepared by immunoSEQ multiplex PCR; TCRdb keeps only in-frame clonotypes and omits some of them. The repertoire holds roughly 450,000 clones, over 75% seen once, with roughly 6.4% in the top ten. The rearrangement uses TRBV2 and TRBJ2-1; TRBD2 matches at 8 bases. The source is a man aged 40-49 years with head and neck cancer. Sequencing used PBMCs. The CDR3 DNA reads as TGTGCCAGCAGTGATACCGGGACTAGGATGTTCTTC. Encoded protein: CASSDTGTRMFF. The whole variable domain, filled in from reference TRBV2 and TRBJ2-1, reads EPEVTQTPSHQVTQMGQEVILRCVPISNHLYFYWYRQILGQKVEFLVSFYNNEISEKSEIFDDQFSVERPDGSNFTLKIRSTKLEDSAMYFCASSDTGTRMFFGPGTRLTVL.